Sequencing of this T cell receptor (beta chain) was carried out in a study of neurological immune-mediated disorders. Each CDR3 protein gets one entry after TCRdb re-called the 5' RACE reads with MiXCR. Here the sample spans 30,000 to 40,000 distinct CDR3 sequences, approximately 12% being singletons. The CDR3 loop spans 12 amino acids. Germline loops: CDR1 SGHRS, CDR2 YFSETQ. The V and J ends lost 3 bases and 5 bases respectively, with 8 bases between them. In this sample, this clonotype turned up many times. Time point described: technical triplicate 1. The sequencing sample was made of PBMCs. The receptor comes from a man aged 60-69 years with HTLV-1-associated myelopathy (HAM/TSP). V usage is TRBV5-1 and J usage is TRBJ2-5, with unresolved D. For the CDR3, the DNA is TGCGCCAGCAGCTATGATGGGGAGACCCAGTACTTC. This codes for CASSYDGETQYF.